This entry is about one T cell receptor beta chain. Its cognate antigen is unknown. The ends lost 5 bases at V and 7 bases at J; junction bases unmatched: 7. The CDR3 totals 15 residues. Germline V gives CDR1 SNHLY, CDR2 FYNNEI. This entry belongs to a study of cytomegalovirus exposure and HLA in healthy donors. Findings of the study overall: The authors listed 150 to 200 TCR beta chains as cytomegalovirus-associated. Most TCR sequences proved rare, with some public TCRs found in many donors.

Here immunoSEQ multiplex PCR was the method, and the copy in TCRdb shows in-frame clones only, minus some. The data show around 120,000 clones, approximately 87% seen once. What was sequenced was PBMCs. The chain joins TRBV2 to TRBJ2-2; TRBD2 aligns across 10 bases. The clonotype was recovered from a young woman in good health and CMV-seropositive. In nucleotides, the CDR3 is TGTGCCAGCAGTCCCCGACTAGCGGGTTTCGGGGAGCTGTTTTTT. This translates into CASSPRLAGFGELFF.